This T cell receptor beta chain was captured by sequencing in a study of T cell responses to AZD1222 COVID-19 vaccine. As for the study in general: Second-dose timings of about 4 or about 12 weeks were pooled.

The V gene end was trimmed by 3 bases and the J gene end by 8 bases; junction bases not matched to a gene: 3. CDR3 length: 13 amino acids. Germline V gene data show CDR1 as SGHTA and CDR2 as FQGTGA. As for this clone: Its antigen is not known.

Libraries were prepared by immunoSEQ multiplex PCR; TCRdb keeps only in-frame clonotypes and omits some of them. The sample shows about 120,000 clones, 85% to 90% of them seen only once. Findings of the study overall: Regions left unmutated in variants are reportedly the target of nearly half of spike-specific TCRs. Spike-specific TCR breadth and depth grew following two AZD1222 doses. There were mostly white British donors and more females than males, and clonal diversity was possibly underestimated.

The V gene is TRBV7-3, the J gene TRBJ2-1; 8 bases fit TRBD1. This material consisted of peripheral blood, taken on day 0 of AZD1222 vaccination. This TCR was sampled from an adult in good health. CDR3 amino acids: CASSFPGGDEQFF. The CDR3 coding sequence is TGTGCCAGCAGCTTCCCAGGGGGCGATGAGCAGTTCTTC. The complete variable domain, with remaining parts taken from reference TRBV7-3 and TRBJ2-1, reads GAGVSQTPSNKVTEKGKYVELRCDPISGHTALYWYRQSLGQGPEFLIYFQGTGAADDSGLPNDRFFAVRPEGSVSTLKIQRTERGDSAVYLCASSFPGGDEQFFGPGTRLTVL.